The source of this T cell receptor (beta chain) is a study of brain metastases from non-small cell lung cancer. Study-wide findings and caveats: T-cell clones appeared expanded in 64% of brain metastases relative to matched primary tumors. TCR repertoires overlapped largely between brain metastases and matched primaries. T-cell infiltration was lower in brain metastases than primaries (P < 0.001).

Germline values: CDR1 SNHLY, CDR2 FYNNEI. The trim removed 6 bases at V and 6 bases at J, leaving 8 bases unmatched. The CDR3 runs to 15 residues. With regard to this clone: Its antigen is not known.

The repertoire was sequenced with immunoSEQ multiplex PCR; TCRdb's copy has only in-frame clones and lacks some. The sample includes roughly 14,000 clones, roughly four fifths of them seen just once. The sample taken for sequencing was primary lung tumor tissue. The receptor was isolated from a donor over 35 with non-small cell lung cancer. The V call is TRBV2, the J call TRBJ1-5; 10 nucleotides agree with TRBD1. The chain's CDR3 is CASRDRGSEGQPQHF. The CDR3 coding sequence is TGTGCCAGCAGGGACAGGGGGAGTGAGGGTCAGCCCCAGCATTTT.